The T cell receptor (beta chain) under discussion was sequenced for a study of T cells in localized non-small cell lung cancer. Study outcomes and limitations: Elevated blood T cell density was associated with longer overall survival. The tumor had only one region sequenced, so heterogeneity remains possible. Uninvolved adjacent lung showed the highest T cell clonality, exceeding tumor. The study detected a median roughly 57 of the top 100 tumor clones in adjacent lung.

The CDR3 is made up of 16 amino acids. Per the germline V gene, CDR1 is LNHDA and CDR2 is SQIVND (reference sequence). J gave up 7 bases and V 1 base, and 5 bases lay outside the gene matches. Assay: immunoSEQ multiplex PCR; the TCRdb copy retains only in-frame clones and omits some. The table lists 25,000 to 30,000 clones, 75% to 95% of them singletons. Concerning this clone: Its specificity is not known.

Source: peripheral blood, taken before any cancer treatment. This chain joins TRBV19 and TRBJ2-1; the match to TRBD2 covers 12 bases. The clonotype originates from a female donor over 55 with stage I lung adenocarcinoma. CDR3 amino acids: CASSIGGLAGYNEQFF. The CDR3 nucleotides are TGTGCCAGTAGTATAGGAGGACTAGCGGGATATAATGAGCAGTTCTTC.